The present T cell receptor beta chain was sequenced within a study of blood T cells in healthy people across ages (dated by TCRdb to the mid-2010s). Context from the whole study: In model experiments, template switching captured about one uniquely barcoded TCR beta cDNA molecule for every two T cells. To track age-related changes in TCR beta repertoire diversity, the study relied on deep sequencing normalized with unique cDNA molecular identifiers. For two donors (one aged 18 to 30 and one aged 80 or older), the study analyzed two additional independent replicas of 1 million unique cDNA reads from the same blood draw. Donors were grouped into four age groups: young (average approximately 16 years), middle-aged (less than 40), aged (around 60) and long-lived (about 89).

What the work shows at the level of the full study, not this receptor alone: Compared with the aged group, more naive CD4+ T cells, fewer expanded clones and increased TCR diversity were shown by the long-lived group, suggesting age selection. As age increased, observed TCR beta diversity per million T cells dropped in a roughly linear way, and a significant reduction was already evident by age 40. Bulk unsorted PBMC profiling prevented conclusive comparison of naive and antigen-experienced compartments. There was a strong correlation between observed TCR beta diversity and the percentage of naive T cells measured by flow cytometry. Because donor CMV infection status was unknown, age-related changes in expanded clonotypes were potentially confounded. Estimates of total diversity from one million sequenced T cells were regarded as lower bounds and underestimates.

This clonotype came up many times. It has no known antigen specificity. No per-base quality is available; no much larger clone lies one base away. V drops 5 bases and J drops 7 bases, leaving 11 bases in between. Based on the germline V gene, the CDR1 and CDR2 sequences are SQVTM and ANQGSEA. Spanning cysteine to phenylalanine, the CDR3 consists of 11 amino acids. The entry retains the CDR3 DNA only, 33 bases that are in frame from base 1. Donors were 30 to 45 systemically healthy Caucasian individuals from Russia aged about 6 to 100 years. Approximately 9 milliliters of peripheral blood were collected from each donor into EDTA-treated Vacutainer tubes. PBMCs were isolated by Ficoll-Paque density-gradient centrifugation, with at least 7 million obtained per sample. Total RNA, at least 6 micrograms per sample, was extracted from PBMCs with Trizol reagent. The percentages of naive CD45RAhigh/CD27high T cells were determined by flow cytometry on a PBMC aliquot from every donor.

The library was obtained by 5' RACE. Reads for this sample came from an Illumina HiSeq 2500. The second PCR ran for about 6 to 12 cycles and used a J-beta primer mix along with a sample-barcoded 5' primer. A template-switch 5' adaptor carrying 12 random nucleotides introduced a unique molecular identifier onto each TCR beta cDNA molecule. Each sample yielded at least 2.5 million CDR3-containing paired-end reads. First-strand cDNA synthesis was performed from all RNA using the Mint cDNA synthesis kit, with priming by a TRBC-specific oligonucleotide. Following uracil-DNA glycosylase treatment, all cDNA underwent a first 18-cycle PCR with the universal primers M1SS and BC2_uni_R. On the authors' methods: Normalization of each sample was performed by random selection of 1 million high-quality reads, each carrying a distinct molecular identifier. Reads with shared molecular identifiers were discarded instead of being binned into consensus sequences. CDR3 identification, clonotype clustering and error correction used MiTCR with a Q25 quality threshold and the strictest error-elimination algorithm. A nonparametric unseen species model with Euler transformation was used to estimate a lower bound on total TCR beta diversity. TCRdb handled the public reads itself, with Q25 trimming in fastp and clone calling in MiXCR, and kept productive beta chains. Rows are combined by CDR3 protein, so each entry shows the most common genes and DNA. Clone size and V and J calls follow TCRdb, not the original study. The sample table records about 840,000 distinct CDR3 sequences; roughly 28% of these occur just once. Roughly 10% of the sample is held by the ten biggest clonotypes.

The sample also formed part of further work on T cells of mothers and their children. As described in the second report: The donors were nine systemically healthy Caucasian individuals, made up of three mothers and their six children. cDNA synthesis used all of the extracted RNA, with around 1.5 ug of RNA in each 15 ul reaction. In the second PCR, the M1S primer introduced both the sample barcodes and 2-4 random nucleotides. More than 9.5 million TCR beta CDR3 reads were obtained from each mother, and roughly 3 million reads were obtained from each child. In both related and unrelated pairs, thymic selection shapes the output of TCR recombination in a similar way, with inherited differences having only a minor effect. Normalized repertoire overlap was always found to be slightly, but never significantly, higher in related mother-child pairs than in unrelated mother-child pairs. No persistent microchimeric T cell clones were detected, at a sensitivity of approximately 100 clones per million clonotypes. To look for features that set related mother-child pairs apart from unrelated individuals, the researchers ran deep NGS to compare the TCR beta repertoires of mothers and children. The mean age was roughly 40 +/- 4 years for the mothers and about 10 +/- 4 years for the children. After adapter ligation was performed with NEBNext reagents, the libraries were sequenced on an Illumina HiSeq 2000 with 100+100 nt paired-end reads. To prevent cross-contamination, the mother and child libraries were prepared a month apart and were sequenced in separate runs. For each donor, between about 500,000 and 2,200,000 distinct TCR beta clonotypes were identified. Naive TCR beta clonotypes were estimated from low-frequency clonotypes matched to each donor's FACS-determined naive share, without sorting.

This clonotype was obtained from a woman aged 40 to 55 in good health. Source material: blood. The chain links TRBV29-1 with TRBJ1-2; too little of a D gene remains to name it. The base sequence is TGCAGCGTTAGTTACGAGGGTGGCTACACCTTC. This is translated as CSVSYEGGYTF.